Each of the 31 T cell receptor beta chains below was sequenced from the same sample in a study of PD-1 blockade in classical Hodgkin lymphoma. No patient escaped relapse after autologous stem cell transplantation, and brentuximab vedotin exposure varied. Some clones are missing from TCRdb's copy, which holds only in-frame ones; the method was immunoSEQ multiplex PCR. The sample carries roughly 140,000 clones, less than 80% recorded once. The input for sequencing was peripheral blood mononuclear cells (PBMCs), taken before the second cycle of nivolumab. Every receptor here comes from a human donor with classical Hodgkin lymphoma.

V gene TRBV6-1 combines with J gene TRBJ1-2, with D unclear. Germline V lookup: CDR1 MNHNS, CDR2 SASEGT. The CDR3 runs to 15 residues. Trimming stripped 2 bases from V and 1 base from J, with 11 bases between. CDR3 DNA sequence: TGTGCCAGCAGTGAATGGGCATCAAATAACTATGGCTACACCTTC. It specifies CASSEWASNNYGYTF.

The rearrangement links TRBV5-1 to TRBJ2-7; unclear D gene. The length of the CDR3 is 14 residues. Germline CDR1 reads SGHRS; CDR2 reads YFSETQ. V dropped 0 bases and J dropped 2 bases, with 9 bases sitting between them. The CDR3, as DNA: TGCGCCAGCAGCTTGGCCAGGTACCCCTACGAGCAGTACTTC. Amino acid sequence: CASSLARYPYEQYF. The full variable domain, rest sourced from reference TRBV5-1 and TRBJ2-7, is KAGVTQTPRYLIKTRGQQVTLSCSPISGHRSVSWYQQTPGQGLQFLFEYFSETQRNKGNFPGRFSGRQFSNSRSEMNVSTLELGDSALYLCASSLARYPYEQYFGPGTRLTVT.

The chain is built from TRBV4-3 and TRBJ2-5; TRBD1 matches 8 bases. V trimming: 3 bases; J trimming: 5 bases; junction bases outside the gene matches: 5. CDR3 size: 14 residues. The germline V gene encodes CDR1 LGHNA and CDR2 YSLEER. This CDR3 reads CASSQRQGFETQYF. CDR3 nucleotide sequence: TGCGCCAGCAGCCAGAGACAGGGGTTTGAGACCCAGTACTTC.

V gene TRBV6-6 combines with J gene TRBJ1-3, with D unclear. Per germline, CDR1 MNHNY and CDR2 SVGAGI (reference sequence). CDR3 length equals 13 residues. V was pared by 0 bases and J by 2 bases, with 2 bases between. The CDR3 sequence is CASSYSTGNTIYF. The CDR3 DNA follows: TGTGCCAGCAGTTACTCGACTGGAAACACCATATATTTT.

V usage is TRBV6-1 and J usage is TRBJ2-5, with TRBD1 matching over 8 bases. The end of the DNA aligns better with TRBJ2-7, so the J call may be wrong. In germline, CDR1 is MNHNS, CDR2 SASEGT. CDR3 length: 15 residues. CDR3 coding DNA: TGTGCCAGCAGTTTCTGGCCGGGACAGGTTTACGAGCAGTACTTC. Protein product: CASSFWPGQVYEQYF.

This clone has only a few counts. The chain has TRBV5-5 and TRBJ2-3, with D unresolved. V lost 4 bases and J lost 6, with 15 bases in between. The CDR3 contains 14 residues. CDR1 is SGHKS and CDR2 is YYEKEE in the germline V gene (reference sequence). CDR3 region: CASSLIKGLDTQYF. DNA of the CDR3: TGTGCCAGCAGCCTGATCAAAGGGTTGGATACGCAGTATTTT.

The gene calls are TRBV11-2 and TRBJ1-1; D perhaps matches TRBD1 (6 bases). This CDR3 has 13 amino acids. Between the trimmed V and J ends, which lost 0 bases and 10 bases, there was a span of 12 bases. The germline V gene has CDR1 SGHAT and CDR2 FQNNGV. The CDR3 reads CASSLDLQGRAFF. Written as DNA, the CDR3 is TGTGCCAGCAGCTTAGATCTGCAGGGGCGAGCTTTCTTT.

The chain carries TRBV2 and TRBJ2-5; tentatively, D is TRBD1 (5 bases). The V gene lost 5 bases and the J gene lost 1 base, with 8 bases spanning the gap. The CDR3 covers 13 residues. From germline, CDR1 is SNHLY and CDR2 FYNNEI. This CDR3 reads CASSRGIQETQYF. As DNA, the CDR3 is TGTGCCAGCAGTAGGGGAATCCAAGAGACCCAGTACTTC.

The chain joins TRBV30 to TRBJ2-7; TRBD2 matches 7 bases. Germline assignment: CDR1 GTSNPN and CDR2 SVGIG (reference sequence). The CDR3 has 15 amino acids. Losses at the gene ends were 2 bases for V and 1 base for J; bases not matched to a gene: 8. CDR3 DNA sequence: TGTGCCTGGAGTACTTGTGGCGGGGGTTCCTACGAGCAGTACTTC. Its protein product is CAWSTCGGGSYEQYF.

On this clone: Germline and junction disagree at one end, which may indicate a read error. V usage is TRBV5-1 and J usage is TRBJ1-1; perhaps TRBD1 as D (6 bases). The CDR3 runs 15 residues. The germline CDR1 and CDR2 sequences are SGHRS and YFSETQ. In nucleotides, the CDR3 is TGCGCCGGCAGCTTTGGACAGAACATGAACACTGAAGCTTTCTTT. It encodes CAGSFGQNMNTEAFF. Together with reference TRBV5-1 and TRBJ1-1, the CDR3 gives the full variable domain: KAGVTQTPRYLIKTRGQQVTLSCSPISGHRSVSWYQQTPGQGLQFLFEYFSETQRNKGNFPGRFSGRQFSNSRSEMNVSTLELGDSALYLCAGSFGQNMNTEAFFGQGTRLTVV.

The rearrangement uses TRBV30 and TRBJ1-4, with 9 bases identical to TRBD1. Germline-derived CDR1 and CDR2 are GTSNPN and SVGIG (reference sequence). The length of the CDR3 is 14 residues. The junction had 2 bases not matched to a gene; V was cut back by 5 bases and J by 1 base. CDR3 sequence (DNA): TGTGCCTGGGACAGGGGGATAACTAATGAAAAACTGTTTTTT. Amino acids: CAWDRGITNEKLFF. Drawing the rest from reference TRBV30 and TRBJ1-4, the complete variable domain is SQTIHQWPATLVQPVGSPLSLECTVEGTSNPNLYWYRQAAGRGLQLLFYSVGIGQISSEVPQNLSASRPQDRQFILSSKKLLLSDSGFYLCAWDRGITNEKLFFGSGTQLSVL.

The V call is TRBV5-1, the J call TRBJ2-1; no definite D call. CDR1 and CDR2 from the germline V gene are SGHRS and YFSETQ. The V gene lost 2 bases and the J gene lost 0 bases, with 15 bases spanning the gap. CDR3 length equals 17 residues. In nucleotides, the CDR3 is TGCGCCAGCAGCTTTTCTGGCGCGTATAGCTCCTACAATGAGCAGTTCTTC. Translated: CASSFSGAYSSYNEQFF.

The CDR3 DNA reads TGTGCCAGCAGCCCAGGGGGAGATGGAAACACCATATATTTT. It translates to CASSPGGDGNTIYF. The V gene is TRBV6-1, the J gene TRBJ1-3; TRBD1 matches 7 bases. CDR3 size: 14 residues. Germline loops: CDR1 MNHNS, CDR2 SASEGT. The junction had 5 bases not matched to a gene; V was cut back by 6 bases and J by 3 bases.

The CDR3 spells CASSYPGLAGAGELFF. CDR3 DNA sequence: TGTGCCAGCAGTTACCCCGGACTAGCGGGAGCCGGGGAGCTGTTTTTT. The J gene is TRBJ2-2, the V gene TRBV6-6; 13 bases align to TRBD2. With V trimmed by 2 bases and J by 6 bases, 3 bases remained unmatched. This CDR3 is 16 amino acids long. The V gene's germline CDR1 is MNHNY and CDR2 SVGAGI (reference sequence).

Comment on this clone: The junction does not match germline at one end; this may be a read error. The V and J genes are TRBV5-4 and TRBJ2-3; D is ambiguous. The germline CDR1 and CDR2 sequences are SGHNT and YYREEE (reference sequence). The CDR3 has 16 residues. CDR3 residues: CASSQIALDSTDTQYF. In DNA form, the CDR3 reads TGCGCCAGCAGCCAGATTGCTCTAGACAGCACAGATACGCAGTATTTT.

A few counts support this clone. This chain uses TRBV10-3 with TRBJ2-1, with 10 bases identical to TRBD2. The CDR3 covers 17 residues. Germline lookup yields CDR1 ENHRY and CDR2 SYGVKD. The trim removed 4 bases at V and 3 bases at J, leaving 9 bases unmatched. CDR3 nucleotides: TGTGCCATCAGTGGCGCTAGCGGGAGTGTTGACTACAATGAGCAGTTCTTC. Its translation: CAISGASGSVDYNEQFF.

There are a few counts of this clone. Other DNA sequences in this sample translate to the same CDR3. The rearrangement uses TRBV19 and TRBJ1-2, with D unclear. CDR1 LNHDA and CDR2 SQIVND come from the germline V gene (reference sequence). This CDR3 region has 13 residues. V lost 0 bases, J lost 4 bases, and 6 bases lay in between. The DNA for the CDR3 is TGTGCCAGTAGTATAGATCTTGGCTATGGCTACACCTTC. As protein: CASSIDLGYGYTF.

The rearrangement uses TRBV7-2 and TRBJ2-3; no clear D gene. Germline V gene lookup returns CDR1 SGHTA and CDR2 FQGNSA. The CDR3 totals 14 residues. Between the trimmed V and J ends, which lost 0 bases and 5 bases, there was a span of 9 bases. The CDR3 DNA is TGTGCCAGCAGCTTAGCGAACTCGGTAGATACGCAGTATTTT. As protein: CASSLANSVDTQYF.

This sequence joins TRBV27 and TRBJ1-1, with D uncertain. The CDR3 has 13 amino acids. Trimming took off 6 bases at V and 1 base at J, with 9 bases between the two ends. CDR1 and CDR2 (germline): MNHEY, SMNVEV (reference sequence). The CDR3 DNA is TGTGCCAGCAGACTACAGAAGAACACTGAAGCTTTCTTT. Its translation: CASRLQKNTEAFF.

The V and J genes are TRBV4-1 and TRBJ2-7; 10 bases agree with TRBD2. V shed 1 base and J 2 bases; nucleotides not matched to a gene: 8. Germline V lookup: CDR1 MGHRA, CDR2 YSYEKL. The CDR3 runs 17 residues. Written as DNA, the CDR3 is TGCGCCAGCAGCCAAGGGGCCCTAGCGGGAGCCACCTACGAGCAGTACTTC. Its protein is CASSQGALAGATYEQYF.

Details on this clone: This CDR3 is also generated by other DNA sequences in the sample. The genes are TRBV6-5 and TRBJ1-1, with 11 bases that match TRBD1. Germline loops: CDR1 MNHEY, CDR2 SVGAGI. The CDR3 contains 15 residues. V shed 0 bases and J 4 bases; nucleotides not matched to a gene: 1. The CDR3 loop reads CASSYSGTGGTEAFF. The CDR3 bases are TGTGCCAGCAGTTACTCCGGGACAGGGGGCACTGAAGCTTTCTTT.

The sample holds a few counts of this clone. V and J are TRBV18 and TRBJ1-2; 9 nucleotides align to TRBD1. Unmatched junction bases numbered 11, after V lost 5 bases and J lost 4 bases. Germline loops: CDR1 KGHSH, CDR2 LQKENI. The CDR3 has 16 amino acids. CDR3 residues: CASSVGHRGLGYGYTF. The CDR3 DNA reads as TGTGCCAGCTCAGTAGGCCACAGGGGGCTGGGCTATGGCTACACCTTC.

The chain uses TRBV4-1 and TRBJ2-2; TRBD2 matches at 9 bases. The CDR3 sequence is 19 residues long. Germline-derived CDR1 and CDR2 are MGHRA and YSYEKL. Trimming at V came to 6 bases and at J to 7 bases, leaving 21 bases not matched to a gene. DNA of the CDR3: TGCGCCAGCAGTTGGGTGTGGGCAAGCGGGGGGAAATGGGACGGGGAGCTGTTTTTT. Translation gives CASSWVWASGGKWDGELFF.

The rearrangement links TRBV5-8 to TRBJ2-6; 8 positions agree with TRBD2. Germline trimming cut 5 bases from V and 2 bases from J; bases unmatched to any gene: 6. This CDR3 region has 16 residues. Germline CDR1 SGHTS, CDR2 YDEGEE. Here the CDR3 DNA reads TGTGCCAGCAGGTTTACAGCGGGAGCTGGGGCCAACGTCCTGACTTTC. Translating it yields CASRFTAGAGANVLTF. Full variable domain (remainder filled in from reference TRBV5-8 and TRBJ2-6): EAGVTQSPTHLIKTRGQQATLRCSPISGHTSVYWYQQALGLGLQFLLWYDEGEERNRGNFPPRFSGRQFPNYSSELNVNALELEDSALYLCASRFTAGAGANVLTFGAGSRLTVL.

There are a few counts of this clone. V and J are TRBV2 and TRBJ2-5; 9 nucleotides line up with TRBD2. CDR1 and CDR2 (germline): SNHLY, FYNNEI. The J segment lost 3 bases and the V segment lost 2 bases, leaving 7 bases of the junction unmatched. There are 16 residues in the CDR3. Here the CDR3 reads CASSEMGGGGKETQYF. In DNA, the CDR3 is TGTGCCAGCAGTGAAATGGGCGGGGGGGGAAAAGAGACCCAGTACTTC.

This chain connects TRBV2 to TRBJ1-3; possibly TRBD1 for D (5 bases). CDR3 length: 20 amino acids. Germline V gene lookup returns CDR1 SNHLY and CDR2 FYNNEI. V was trimmed by 6 bases and J by 0 bases, leaving 27 bases between them. DNA for the CDR3: TGTGCCAGCAGGCGTTGGGGCCCTTTTCTCAGGGTCAACTCTGGAAACACCATATATTTT. This gives the protein CASRRWGPFLRVNSGNTIYF. Complete variable domain (other parts from reference TRBV2 and TRBJ1-3): EPEVTQTPSHQVTQMGQEVILRCVPISNHLYFYWYRQILGQKVEFLVSFYNNEISEKSEIFDDQFSVERPDGSNFTLKIRSTKLEDSAMYFCASRRWGPFLRVNSGNTIYFGEGSWLTVV.

The chain links TRBV4-3 to TRBJ1-3; D perhaps matches TRBD1 (6 bases). Germline CDR1 and CDR2: LGHNA and YSLEER. The CDR3 contains 16 residues. Between the trimmed V and J ends, which lost 1 base and 0 bases, there was a span of 10 bases. The CDR3 protein is CASSQATGPSGNTIYF. The CDR3 DNA is TGCGCCAGCAGCCAAGCGACAGGTCCCTCTGGAAACACCATATATTTT.

CDR3 nucleotide sequence: TGTGCCAGCAGTTTATTTCCAGGGGCTGGAAACACCATATATTTT. Translating it yields CASSLFPGAGNTIYF. This chain uses TRBV28 with TRBJ1-3, with D possibly TRBD1 on 6 matching bases. The germline V gene encodes CDR1 MDHEN and CDR2 SYDVKM. The ends were cut back, 1 base at V and 2 bases at J, with 9 bases in the middle. This CDR3 spans 15 amino acids.

The chain joins TRBV19 to TRBJ2-5; 10 bases agree with TRBD1. CDR1 and CDR2 from the germline V gene are LNHDA and SQIVND (reference sequence). This CDR3 contains 16 residues. With V trimmed by 1 base and J by 5 bases, 7 bases remained unmatched. The CDR3 region is CASSIGMTGGAETQYF. CDR3 nucleotide sequence: TGTGCCAGTAGTATAGGAATGACAGGGGGCGCGGAGACCCAGTACTTC. Together with reference TRBV19 and TRBJ2-5, the CDR3 gives the full variable domain: DGGITQSPKYLFRKEGQNVTLSCEQNLNHDAMYWYRQDPGQGLRLIYYSQIVNDFQKGDIAEGYSVSREKKESFPLTVTSAQKNPTAFYLCASSIGMTGGAETQYFGPGTRLLVL.

The rearrangement uses TRBV5-1 and TRBJ2-2, with 8 bases lining up with TRBD1. Germline V lookup: CDR1 SGHRS, CDR2 YFSETQ. The CDR3 is 19 amino acids. Trimming at V came to 3 bases and at J to 2 bases, leaving 15 bases not matched to a gene. The CDR3 DNA is TGCGCCAGCAGCTCGCCCTCCGGGGACAGGCCCTCCAACACCGGGGAGCTGTTTTTT. Its translation is CASSSPSGDRPSNTGELFF.

This clone was recorded once. The chain uses TRBV5-1 and TRBJ2-2, with D hard to call. Germline CDR1 SGHRS, CDR2 YFSETQ. V was clipped by 2 bases and J by 1 base, with 9 bases between them. The CDR3 spans 15 residues. The CDR3 is CASSLGRLNTGELFF. The CDR3 bases are TGCGCCAGCAGCTTAGGCAGGCTGAACACCGGGGAGCTGTTTTTT.